This T cell receptor (beta chain) was documented in a study of cytomegalovirus exposure and HLA in healthy donors. The sample holds one count of this clone. Antigen specificity is unknown. V was pared by 6 bases and J by 8 bases, with 5 bases of the junction left unmatched. The CDR3 covers 13 residues. In germline, CDR1 is MDHEN, CDR2 SYDVKM. General observations from the study: The authors assumed roughly uniform sequencing depth across donors for presence/absence analyses. What was likely a sequencing artifact was a cluster of highly shared sequence variants.

In the PCR, 60 Vbeta and 13 Jbeta primers were used. Sequenced by immunoSEQ multiplex PCR; TCRdb stores in-frame clones only, minus some. Counted here are over 150,000 clones, about 79% occurring once; the ten biggest clones make up around 1.2%. This receptor was obtained from a girl aged 2-15 years in good health and CMV-seropositive. This chain connects TRBV28 to TRBJ1-4; 8 bases align to TRBD1. The specimen sequenced was PBMCs. CDR3 DNA sequence: TGTGCCAGCAGACTACAGGGGGAAGAAAAACTGTTTTTT. This sequence encodes CASRLQGEEKLFF.